The clone carrying this T cell receptor (beta chain) was counted many times. Its target is unknown. V was trimmed by 7 bases and J by 0 bases, leaving 13 bases between them. The CDR3 loop spans 15 amino acids. This entry belongs to a study of T cells in Graves' hyperthyroidism and ophthalmopathy. Study-wide context: Before treatment of any kind, peripheral blood was taken at initial diagnosis. Points from the study as a whole: Most thyroid-expanded clonotypes above 0.001 were also found in blood. Ophthalmopathy was distinguished from stable hyperthyroidism by 13 V-J signatures.

Researchers amplified the TCR beta CDR3 regions from RNA transcripts. The HTBI primer set served for first-round RT-PCR of the TCR CDR3. MiXCR, run by TCRdb on the multiplex PCR reads, gives a single entry per CDR3 protein. The top ten hold around 54% of the sample, which has some 490,000 distinct CDR3 sequences, 22% seen once. The chain carries TRBV12-3 or TRBV12-4 and TRBJ2-1, with D perhaps matching TRBD2 (5 bases). The source of this sequence is a woman in her 70s with Graves' ophthalmopathy. Material: blood. CDR3 DNA: TGTGCCAGCACCCCGGACTGGAGCTCCTACAATGAGCAGTTCTTC. It yields the protein CASTPDWSSYNEQFF.